This entry is about one T cell receptor (beta chain). Method: immunoSEQ multiplex PCR; TCRdb's copy keeps in-frame clones and lacks some. Among 60,000 to 75,000 clones, over 80% were seen once, and the ten largest hold about 8.6%. Time point described: pretreatment peripheral blood. The data originate from a study of PD-L1 blockade in urothelial cancer. About the study: Blood samples had a median of approximately 150,000 T cells.

The clonotype was recovered from a woman in her seventies with urothelial cancer. The sequenced sample was PBMCs, obtained around atezolizumab (anti-PD-L1) treatment.

The CDR3 is CASSGQYSNQPQHF. The CDR3 DNA reads TGTGCCAGCAGTGGACAGTATAGCAATCAGCCCCAGCATTTT. The gene calls are TRBV2 and TRBJ1-5; D is possibly TRBD1 (5 bases). CDR1 is SNHLY, CDR2 FYNNEI, per germline. The CDR3 length is 14 residues. V lost 4 bases and J lost 0, with 7 bases in between. The full variable domain, rest sourced from reference TRBV2 and TRBJ1-5, is EPEVTQTPSHQVTQMGQEVILRCVPISNHLYFYWYRQILGQKVEFLVSFYNNEISEKSEIFDDQFSVERPDGSNFTLKIRSTKLEDSAMYFCASSGQYSNQPQHFGDGTRLSIL.